Listed below are T cell receptor beta chains from one sample, sequenced in a study of blood T cell repertoires in COVID-19. Profiling relied on immunoSEQ multiplex PCR, and the TCRdb table lists in-frame clones only, not all of them. The data hold roughly 40,000 clones, with around 80% observed a single time. The source material was peripheral blood. The receptors were gathered from a human donor in a cohort sampled during active COVID-19. CDR3s include the opening cysteine and the closing phenylalanine or tryptophan. The D gene is left open where the match is weak. Not every row has a clone size; where given, it reads once, few, many or a size class.

NA	TRBV5-1	NA	TRBJ2-7	TGCGCCAGCAGCCTCCAGAACGAGCAGTACTTC	CASSLQNEQYF
NA	TRBV27	NA	TRBJ2-5	TGTGCCAGCAGTTCCGTTGACAGAGACGAGACCCAGTACTTC	CASSSVDRDETQYF
TRBD2	TRBV11-2	once	TRBJ2-3	TGTGCCAGCAGCTTATTGGCGGCGGGAGCCGCAGATACGCAGTATTTT	CASSLLAAGAADTQYF
NA	TRBV19	NA	TRBJ2-6	TGTGCCAGTAGTGGCGGCTCGGGGGAGACCAACGTCCTGACTTTC	CASSGGSGETNVLTF
TRBD1	TRBV19	NA	TRBJ2-7	TGTGCCAGTACCGCCGGGACAGGGGAACTATACGAGCAGTACTTC	CASTAGTGELYEQYF
NA	TRBV18	NA	TRBJ2-7	TGTGCCAGCTCACCACAGGACAGTATCGACGAGCAGTACTTC	CASSPQDSIDEQYF
NA	TRBV7-9	NA	TRBJ1-1	TGTGCCAGCAGCCTACAGGGGAACACTGAAGCTTTCTTT	CASSLQGNTEAFF
NA	TRBV27	NA	TRBJ2-5	TGTGCCAGCAGTCAGTACAGGGCCTTGGAGACCCAGTACTTC	CASSQYRALETQYF
NA	TRBV7-2	NA	TRBJ1-6	TGTGCCAGCAGCCAGGACATGGTCGGCACCCTCCACTTT	CASSQDMVGTLHF
NA	TRBV21-1	once	TRBJ2-1	TGTGCCAGCAGCCCGGGACTAGCGGACAAAACCTACAATGAGCAGTTCTTC	CASSPGLADKTYNEQFF
TRBD1	TRBV18	NA	TRBJ2-7	TGTGCCAGCTCACCCGGACAGGGCCAATACGAGCAGTACTTC	CASSPGQGQYEQYF
TRBD2	TRBV18	NA	TRBJ2-5	TGTGCCAGCTCCCTTAATACGGGACTAGATGTGGAGACCCAGTACTTC	CASSLNTGLDVETQYF
NA	TRBV28	NA	TRBJ1-1	TGTGCCAGCAGTCCCCCCGGCCAGGGTGTAACTGAAGCTTTCTTT	CASSPPGQGVTEAFF
TRBD2	TRBV14	NA	TRBJ2-3	TGTGCCAGCAGCCAAGGGACTAGGACGGGAGATACGCAGTATTTT	CASSQGTRTGDTQYF
NA	TRBV28	NA	TRBJ2-6	TGTGCCAGCACTAGCCTCTTGAGGGCTGGGGCCAACGTCCTGACTTTC	CASTSLLRAGANVLTF
NA	TRBV5-1	NA	TRBJ2-6	TGCGCCAGCAGCTTGGCACACTCTGGGGCCAACGTCCTGACTTTC	CASSLAHSGANVLTF
TRBD1	TRBV30	NA	TRBJ1-6	TGTGCCTGGAGTCGGACAGGGGGAGAGGGTAATTCACCCCTCCACTTT	CAWSRTGGEGNSPLHF
TRBD1	TRBV28	NA	TRBJ1-6	TGTGCCGGACGGACAGGGGACTCACCCCTCCACTTT	CAGRTGDSPLHF
TRBD2	TRBV3-1/TRBV3-2	NA	TRBJ2-2	TGTGCCAGCAGCCAAGGACTAGCAGAAACCGGGGAGCTGTTTTTT	CASSQGLAETGELFF
NA	TRBV7-8	NA	TRBJ2-7	TGTGCCAGCAGCCCGCGTACTAGACCTTCTTACGAGCAGTACTTC	CASSPRTRPSYEQYF
TRBD2	TRBV10-3	NA	TRBJ2-3	TGTGCCATAATGGCGGGAGGGAGTGCGGTTGATACGCAGTATTTT	CAIMAGGSAVDTQYF
TRBD1	TRBV18	NA	TRBJ1-1	TGTGCCAGCTCACCCCGGGACAGGGGCGGGAACACTGAAGCTTTCTTT	CASSPRDRGGNTEAFF
NA	TRBV16	NA	TRBJ1-4	TGTGCCAGCAGCACGACAGTTAATGAAAAACTGTTTTTT	CASSTTVNEKLFF
TRBD2	TRBV10-3	NA	TRBJ2-7	TGTGCCATCAGTGACTCAGCGGGGGACTCCTACGAGCAGTACTTC	CAISDSAGDSYEQYF
TRBD2	TRBV10-3	NA	TRBJ2-7	TGTGCCGCTAACAACCCGGGACTAGCGACCTACGAGCAGTACTTC	CAANNPGLATYEQYF
TRBD2	TRBV4-3	NA	TRBJ2-3	TGCGCCAGCAGCCACCGGACTAGCGGGAGTGATACGAATACGCAGTATTTT	CASSHRTSGSDTNTQYF
NA	TRBV5-4	NA	TRBJ1-3	TGTGCCAGCAGCTTGGACAGGAGCTCTGGAAACACCATATATTTT	CASSLDRSSGNTIYF
TRBD2	TRBV10-3	NA	TRBJ2-1	TGTGCCATCAGCCCCCAGGCGGGAGGAACCAATGAGCAGTTCTTC	CAISPQAGGTNEQFF
TRBD2	TRBV7-3	NA	TRBJ2-1	TGTGCCAGCAGGCCTAGCGGGAGCTGGGGTGAGCAGTTCTTC	CASRPSGSWGEQFF
NA	TRBV3-1/TRBV3-2	NA	TRBJ1-5	TGTGCCAGCAGCCAATCTCAGGGAAGCAATCAGCCCCAGCATTTT	CASSQSQGSNQPQHF
TRBD2	TRBV27	NA	TRBJ2-1	TGTGCCAGCAGTTTAGTCGGGAGGGCCGGGAATGAGCAGTTCTTC	CASSLVGRAGNEQFF
TRBD1	TRBV18	NA	TRBJ2-7	TGTGCCAGCTCTCCCAGTCCGGGACAGGGGGCGAGGGAGCAGTACTTC	CASSPSPGQGAREQYF
TRBD1	TRBV6-4	NA	TRBJ2-1	TGTGCCAGCAGACCGGGACAGGGGGCGGGTGAGCAGTTCTTC	CASRPGQGAGEQFF
NA	TRBV11-3	NA	TRBJ2-3	TGTGCCAGCAGCTTAGATCAAGGAGGGTCGGTTAAACCAGATACGCAGTATTTT	CASSLDQGGSVKPDTQYF
NA	TRBV9	NA	TRBJ1-2	TGTGCCAGCAGCGTAGGGGCCAGTCTCGGCTATGGCTACACCTTC	CASSVGASLGYGYTF
TRBD2	TRBV10-3	NA	TRBJ2-2	TGTGCCATCAGTTCCTCGCGGGAGTTAGGCGGGGAGCTGTTTTTT	CAISSSRELGGELFF
TRBD1	TRBV3-1/TRBV3-2	NA	TRBJ2-4	TGTGCCAGCAGATCCCCATGCGACAGGGCGGTTCAGTACTTC	CASRSPCDRAVQYF
NA	TRBV2	NA	TRBJ1-6	TGTGCCAGCAGAAGACAGGCCCAGAGCTCCTATAATTCACCCCTCCACTTT	CASRRQAQSSYNSPLHF
NA	TRBV10-1	few	TRBJ2-7	TGCGCCAGCAGTGAGCACTCCTACGAGCAGTACTTC	CASSEHSYEQYF
TRBD2	TRBV4-1	NA	TRBJ2-1	TGCGCCAGCAGCCAAAGGCTAGCGGGAGGGAGGCATGAGCAGTTCTTC	CASSQRLAGGRHEQFF
NA	TRBV30	NA	TRBJ2-1	TGTGCCTGGAGTGTTCCTCCGGGGGGCACCGCTGGTGAGCAGTTCTTC	CAWSVPPGGTAGEQFF
NA	TRBV5-1	NA	TRBJ2-7	TGCGCCAGCAAAGGGACGGGACTGATGGAGCAGTACTTC	CASKGTGLMEQYF
NA	TRBV18	NA	TRBJ2-5	TGTGCCAGCTCATTGGTCAGGAAAGAGACCCAGTACTTC	CASSLVRKETQYF